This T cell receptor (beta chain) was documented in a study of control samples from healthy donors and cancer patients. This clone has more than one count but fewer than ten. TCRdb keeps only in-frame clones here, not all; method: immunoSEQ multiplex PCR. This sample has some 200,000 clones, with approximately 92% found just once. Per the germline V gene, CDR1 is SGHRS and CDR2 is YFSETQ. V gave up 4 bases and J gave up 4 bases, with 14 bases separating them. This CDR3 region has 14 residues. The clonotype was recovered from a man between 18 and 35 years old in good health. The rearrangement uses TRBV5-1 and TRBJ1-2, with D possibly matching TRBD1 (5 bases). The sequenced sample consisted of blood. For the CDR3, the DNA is TGCGCCAGCAGCCTGTCGGACGGGGCCTATGGCTACACCTTC. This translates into CASSLSDGAYGYTF.